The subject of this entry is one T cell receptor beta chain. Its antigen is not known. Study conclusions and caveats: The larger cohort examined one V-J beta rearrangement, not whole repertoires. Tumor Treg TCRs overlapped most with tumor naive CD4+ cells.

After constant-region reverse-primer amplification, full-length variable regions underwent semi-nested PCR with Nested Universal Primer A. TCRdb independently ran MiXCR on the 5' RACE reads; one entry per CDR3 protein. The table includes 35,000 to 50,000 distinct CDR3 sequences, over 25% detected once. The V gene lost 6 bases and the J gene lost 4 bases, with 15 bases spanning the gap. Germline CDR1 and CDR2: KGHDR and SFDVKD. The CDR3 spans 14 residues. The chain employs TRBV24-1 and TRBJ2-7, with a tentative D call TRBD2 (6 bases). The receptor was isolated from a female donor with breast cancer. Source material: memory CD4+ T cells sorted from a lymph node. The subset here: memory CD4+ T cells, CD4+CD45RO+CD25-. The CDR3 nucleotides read TGTGCCACCAGTTCCGCGGGAAGGTCTTACGAGCAGTACTTC. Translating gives CATSSAGRSYEQYF.